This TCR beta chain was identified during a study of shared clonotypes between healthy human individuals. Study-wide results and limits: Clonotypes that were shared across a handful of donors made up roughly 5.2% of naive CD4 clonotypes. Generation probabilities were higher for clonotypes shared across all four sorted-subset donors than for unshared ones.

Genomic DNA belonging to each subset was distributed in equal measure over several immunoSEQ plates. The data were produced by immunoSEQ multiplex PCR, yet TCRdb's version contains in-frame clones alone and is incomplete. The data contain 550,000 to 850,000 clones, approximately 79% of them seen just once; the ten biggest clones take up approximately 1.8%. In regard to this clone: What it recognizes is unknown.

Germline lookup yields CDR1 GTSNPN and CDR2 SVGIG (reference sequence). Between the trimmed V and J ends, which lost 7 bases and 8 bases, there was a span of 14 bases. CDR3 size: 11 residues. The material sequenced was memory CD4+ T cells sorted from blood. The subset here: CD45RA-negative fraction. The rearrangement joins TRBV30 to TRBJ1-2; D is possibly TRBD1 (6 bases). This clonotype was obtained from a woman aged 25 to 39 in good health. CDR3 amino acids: CASRGGVGYTF. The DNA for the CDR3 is TGTGCCTCCCGCGGGGGCGTCGGCTACACCTTC.